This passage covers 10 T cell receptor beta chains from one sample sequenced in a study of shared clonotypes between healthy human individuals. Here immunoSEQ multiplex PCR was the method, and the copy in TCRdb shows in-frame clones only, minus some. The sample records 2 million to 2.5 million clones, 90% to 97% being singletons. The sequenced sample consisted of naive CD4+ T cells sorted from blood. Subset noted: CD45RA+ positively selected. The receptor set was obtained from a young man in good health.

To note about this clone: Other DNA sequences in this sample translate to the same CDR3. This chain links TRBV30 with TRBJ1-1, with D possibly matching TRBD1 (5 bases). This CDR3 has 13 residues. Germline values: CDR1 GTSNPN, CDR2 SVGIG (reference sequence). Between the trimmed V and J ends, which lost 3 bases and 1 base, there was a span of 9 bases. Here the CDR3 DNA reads TGTGCCTGGAGCGGGGGGAAGAACACTGAAGCTTTCTTT. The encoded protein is CAWSGGKNTEAFF. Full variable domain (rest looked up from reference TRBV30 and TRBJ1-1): SQTIHQWPATLVQPVGSPLSLECTVEGTSNPNLYWYRQAAGRGLQLLFYSVGIGQISSEVPQNLSASRPQDRQFILSSKKLLLSDSGFYLCAWSGGKNTEAFFGQGTRLTVV.

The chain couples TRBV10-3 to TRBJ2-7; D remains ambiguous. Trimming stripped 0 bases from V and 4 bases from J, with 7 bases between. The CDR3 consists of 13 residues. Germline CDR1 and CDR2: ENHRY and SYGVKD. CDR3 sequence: CAISESFGYEQYF. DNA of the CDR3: TGTGCCATCAGTGAGTCGTTCGGGTACGAGCAGTACTTC.

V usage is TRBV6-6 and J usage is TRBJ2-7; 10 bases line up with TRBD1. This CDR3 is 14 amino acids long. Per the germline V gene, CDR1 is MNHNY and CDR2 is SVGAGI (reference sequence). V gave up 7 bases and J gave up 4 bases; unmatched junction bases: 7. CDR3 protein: CASKPGQGPYEQYF. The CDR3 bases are TGTGCCAGCAAGCCGGGACAGGGGCCATACGAGCAGTACTTC.

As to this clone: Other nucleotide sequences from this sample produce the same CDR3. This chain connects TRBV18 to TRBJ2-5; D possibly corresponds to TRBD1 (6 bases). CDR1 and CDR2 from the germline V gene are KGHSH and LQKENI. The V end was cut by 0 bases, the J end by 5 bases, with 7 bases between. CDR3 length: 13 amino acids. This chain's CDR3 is CASSPPQGETQYF. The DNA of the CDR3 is TGTGCCAGCTCACCACCGCAGGGGGAGACCCAGTACTTC.

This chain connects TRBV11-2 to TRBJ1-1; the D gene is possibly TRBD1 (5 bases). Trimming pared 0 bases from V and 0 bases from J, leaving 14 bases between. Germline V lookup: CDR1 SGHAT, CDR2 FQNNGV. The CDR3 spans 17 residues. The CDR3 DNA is TGTGCCAGCAGCTTAGATCTTGGGGCAGCAATGAACACTGAAGCTTTCTTT. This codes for CASSLDLGAAMNTEAFF.

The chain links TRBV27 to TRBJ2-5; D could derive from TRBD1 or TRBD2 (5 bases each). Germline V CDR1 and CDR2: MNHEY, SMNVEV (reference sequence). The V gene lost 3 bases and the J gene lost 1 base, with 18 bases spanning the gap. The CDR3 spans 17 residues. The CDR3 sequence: CASSFGFRGQGQETQYF. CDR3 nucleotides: TGTGCCAGCAGTTTTGGGTTTAGAGGGCAGGGCCAAGAGACCCAGTACTTC.

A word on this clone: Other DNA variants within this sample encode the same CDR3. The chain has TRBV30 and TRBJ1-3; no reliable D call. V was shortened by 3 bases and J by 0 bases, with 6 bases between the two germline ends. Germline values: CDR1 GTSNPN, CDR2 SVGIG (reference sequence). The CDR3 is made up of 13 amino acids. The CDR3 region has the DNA TGTGCCTGGAGCCGCCGCTCTGGAAACACCATATATTTT. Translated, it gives CAWSRRSGNTIYF.

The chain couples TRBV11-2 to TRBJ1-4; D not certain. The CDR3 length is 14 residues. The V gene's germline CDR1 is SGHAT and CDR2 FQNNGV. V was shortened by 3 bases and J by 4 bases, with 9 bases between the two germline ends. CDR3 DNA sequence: TGTGCCAGCAGCTTTCTTTCCGGTAATGAAAAACTGTTTTTT. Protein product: CASSFLSGNEKLFF.

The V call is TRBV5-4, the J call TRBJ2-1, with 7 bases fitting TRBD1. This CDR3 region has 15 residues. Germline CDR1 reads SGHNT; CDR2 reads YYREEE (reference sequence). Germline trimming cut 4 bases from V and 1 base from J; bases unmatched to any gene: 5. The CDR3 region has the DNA TGTGCCAGCAGCCTTCAGACAGGGTCCTACAATGAGCAGTTCTTC. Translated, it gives CASSLQTGSYNEQFF.

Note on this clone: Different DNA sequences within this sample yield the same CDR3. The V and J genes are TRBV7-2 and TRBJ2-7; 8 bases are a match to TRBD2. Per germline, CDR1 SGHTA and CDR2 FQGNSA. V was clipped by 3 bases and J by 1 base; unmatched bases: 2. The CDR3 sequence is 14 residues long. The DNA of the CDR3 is TGTGCCAGCAGCTTCACTAGCGGATCCTACGAGCAGTACTTC. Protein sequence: CASSFTSGSYEQYF. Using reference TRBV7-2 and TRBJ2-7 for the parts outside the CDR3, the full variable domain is GAGVSQSPSNKVTEKGKDVELRCDPISGHTALYWYRQSLGQGLEFLIYFQGNSAPDKSGLPSDRFSAERTGGSVSTLTIQRTQQEDSAVYLCASSFTSGSYEQYFGPGTRLTVT.